This T cell receptor beta chain stems from a study of blood T cells in healthy people across ages. Broader study findings: TCR beta diversity, measured per million T cells, fell in a roughly linear way with age. TCR beta diversity tracked closely with naive T cell percentage.

This clonotype was counted only a few times. As yet, its antigen is unknown. Alongside a J-beta primer mix, a sample-barcoded 5' primer served in a second PCR lasting about 6 to 12 cycles. Each cDNA molecule received a tag from a template-switch adaptor that had 12 random nucleotides. Via MiXCR, TCRdb re-called the 5' RACE reads, giving one row per CDR3 protein. The table shows fewer than 900,000 distinct CDR3 sequences, with approximately 50% occurring only once. Sample: blood. This sequence was found in a woman aged 55-75 years in good health.

The CDR3, as DNA: TGCAGTGCTAGGGGGGGGGCCGGAGTCGAGCAGTACTTC. Protein sequence: CSARGGAGVEQYF. V gene TRBV20-1 combines with J gene TRBJ2-7, with D maybe TRBD2 (7 bases). V lost 3 bases, J lost 6 bases, and 15 bases lay in between. Germline V gives CDR1 DFQATT, CDR2 SNEGSKA (reference sequence). CDR3 length: 13 amino acids.